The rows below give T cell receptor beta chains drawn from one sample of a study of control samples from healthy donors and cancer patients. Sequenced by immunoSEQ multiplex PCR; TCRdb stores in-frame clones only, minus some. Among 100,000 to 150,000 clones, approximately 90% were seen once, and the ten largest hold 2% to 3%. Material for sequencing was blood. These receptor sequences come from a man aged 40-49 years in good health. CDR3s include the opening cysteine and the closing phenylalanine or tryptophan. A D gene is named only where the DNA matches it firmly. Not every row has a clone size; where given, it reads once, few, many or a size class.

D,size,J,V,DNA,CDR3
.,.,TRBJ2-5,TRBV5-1,TGCGCCAGCAGCTTTGAGGGGAGGACCCAGTACTTC,CASSFEGRTQYF
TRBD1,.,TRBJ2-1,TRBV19,TGTGCCAGTAGTTACCCGAGACAGGGGAGAAGCGATGAGCAGTTCTTC,CASSYPRQGRSDEQFF
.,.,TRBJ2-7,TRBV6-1,TGTGCCAGCAGTGACCTTGCACTCTCGAGCCCGGAGCAGTACTTC,CASSDLALSSPEQYF
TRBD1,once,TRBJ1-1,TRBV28,TGTGCCAGCAGGGACAGGGAAGGGGCTGAAGCTTTCTTT,CASRDREGAEAFF
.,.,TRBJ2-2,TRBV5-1,TGCGCCAGCAGCTTGGAAACAGGAGCAAACACCGGGGAGCTGTTTTTT,CASSLETGANTGELFF
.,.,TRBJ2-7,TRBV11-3,TGTGCCAGCCCGAGCGGGCTACGGCAGTACTTC,CASPSGLRQYF
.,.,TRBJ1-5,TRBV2,TGTGCCAGCAGTGATAAAATACCCAATCAGCCCCAGCATTTT,CASSDKIPNQPQHF
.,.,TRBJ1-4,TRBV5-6,TGTGCCAGCACCCGGGGGGGACCTAATGAAAAACTGTTTTTT,CASTRGGPNEKLFF
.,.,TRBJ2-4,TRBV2,TGTGCCAGCAGCCCTACGGTAGGAACCTACTTC,CASSPTVGTYF
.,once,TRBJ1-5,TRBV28,TGTGCCAGCAGTTTAAGCAGCTATCGCAATCAGCCCCAGCATTTT,CASSLSSYRNQPQHF
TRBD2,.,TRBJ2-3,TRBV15,TGTGCCACCAGCAGCCCCAGGAGGGGCGGGGGGGCCCCAGATACGCAGTATTTT,CATSSPRRGGGAPDTQYF
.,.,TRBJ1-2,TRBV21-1,TGTGCCAGCAGCAAAGAGGCGGGGGAGTGGACTAACTATGGCTACACCTTC,CASSKEAGEWTNYGYTF
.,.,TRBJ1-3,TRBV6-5,TGTGCCAGCAGCACAACCGGGACCGGCAGAAACACCATATATTTT,CASSTTGTGRNTIYF
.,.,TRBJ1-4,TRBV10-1,TGCGCCAGCAAAAGGGGCCCCTCACAGGGAGTGTGTAAACTGTTTTTT,CASKRGPSQGVCKLFF
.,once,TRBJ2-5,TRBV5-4,TGTGCCAGCAGCGGCGGGACACCAACTTCCCAAGAGACCCAGTACTTC,CASSGGTPTSQETQYF
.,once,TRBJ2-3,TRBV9,TGTGCCAGCAGCGTAGGTTATAGCGCAGATACGCAGTATTTT,CASSVGYSADTQYF
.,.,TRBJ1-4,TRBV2,TGTGCCTCCATGCTCAAGTCGGGTCCTTGGGAAAAACTGTTTTTT,CASMLKSGPWEKLFF
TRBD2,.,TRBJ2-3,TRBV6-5,TGTGCCAGCAGTTTGCCGGGGGGGCCCACAGATACGCAGTATTTT,CASSLPGGPTDTQYF
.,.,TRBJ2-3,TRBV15,TGTGCCACCAGCAGAGAAAGCGGCCGCACAGATACGCAGTATTTT,CATSRESGRTDTQYF
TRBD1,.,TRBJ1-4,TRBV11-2,TGTGCCAGCAGCCGGGACAGACTAGCAACTAATGAAAAACTGTTTTTT,CASSRDRLATNEKLFF
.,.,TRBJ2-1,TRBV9,TGTGCCAGCAGCGTAGCGGGGGCTACCTACAATGAGCAGTTCTTC,CASSVAGATYNEQFF
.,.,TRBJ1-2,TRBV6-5,TGTGCCAGCAGGCGGGGGGGTTTGGGCTATGGCTACACCTTC,CASRRGGLGYGYTF
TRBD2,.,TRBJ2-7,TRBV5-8,TGTGCCAGCAGCTTGGCGGCGGGGGACTCCTACGAGCAGTACTTC,CASSLAAGDSYEQYF
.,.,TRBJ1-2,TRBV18,TGTGCCAGCTCACCACGCGCCAACTATGGCTACACCTTC,CASSPRANYGYTF
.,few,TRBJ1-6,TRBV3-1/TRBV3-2,TGTGCCAGCAGCCACGGACAGAATAATTCACCCCTCCACTTT,CASSHGQNNSPLHF